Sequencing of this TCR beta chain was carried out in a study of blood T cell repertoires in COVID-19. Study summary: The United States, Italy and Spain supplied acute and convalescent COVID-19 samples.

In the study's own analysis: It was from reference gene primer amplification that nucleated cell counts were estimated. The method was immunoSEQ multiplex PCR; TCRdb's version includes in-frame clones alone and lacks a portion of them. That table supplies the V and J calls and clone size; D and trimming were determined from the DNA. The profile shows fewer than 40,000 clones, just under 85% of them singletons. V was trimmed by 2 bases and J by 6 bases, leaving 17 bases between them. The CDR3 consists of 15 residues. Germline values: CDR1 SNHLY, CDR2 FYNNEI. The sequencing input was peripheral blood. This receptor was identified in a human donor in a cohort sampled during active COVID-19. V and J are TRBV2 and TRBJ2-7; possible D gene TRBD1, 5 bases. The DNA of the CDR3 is TGTGCCAGCAGTGAAATAGCTGGGAACCAGGGCGAGCAGTACTTC. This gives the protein CASSEIAGNQGEQYF.